The 14 T cell receptor beta chains given below trace back to one sample, sequenced in a study of cytotoxic CD8 clonotypes in ibrutinib-treated CLL. The data were produced by immunoSEQ multiplex PCR, yet TCRdb's version contains in-frame clones alone and is incomplete. The sample lists tens of thousands of clones; approximately 57% were seen once. Sequences were derived from PBMCs, sampled after 12 months of ibrutinib treatment. The receptors come from a human donor with chronic lymphocytic leukemia.

This clone has a handful of counts. CDR3 bases: TGTGCCAGCAGTTTGACTTCGAGACGTGATACGCAGTATTTT. Translating it yields CASSLTSRRDTQYF. V is TRBV27 and J is TRBJ2-3; D ambiguous. Germline V CDR1 and CDR2: MNHEY, SMNVEV (reference sequence). The CDR3 is made up of 14 amino acids. Trimming cost V 3 bases and J 6 bases, with 13 bases left between them.

The chain employs TRBV29-1 and TRBJ2-5; no definite D call. Germline-derived CDR1 and CDR2 are SQVTM and ANQGSEA. The V gene lost 6 bases and the J gene lost 5 bases, with 16 bases spanning the gap. The CDR3 is 13 amino acids. CDR3 nucleotides: TGCAGCGTAAGGTTGGGGATTGGGGAGACCCAGTACTTC. Translated, it gives CSVRLGIGETQYF.

This clone was detected only once. V is TRBV5-1 and J is TRBJ2-3; D is uncertain. This CDR3 has 15 residues. With 4 bases removed from V and 2 bases from J, the gap between germline ends came to 14 bases. Germline lookup yields CDR1 SGHRS and CDR2 YFSETQ. The DNA of the CDR3 is TGCGCCAGCAGCCCCTCGGGTTTTCCCACAGATACGCAGTATTTT. Its protein is CASSPSGFPTDTQYF.

The chain links TRBV28 to TRBJ1-5; D not resolved. The V end lost 6 bases, the J end lost 3 bases, and 15 bases lay between the germline ends. CDR3 length: 15 residues. CDR1 is MDHEN, CDR2 SYDVKM, per germline. The CDR3 reads CASSRGQGNNQPQHF. The CDR3 DNA reads as TGTGCCAGCAGCCGAGGGCAAGGGAACAATCAGCCCCAGCATTTT.

V usage is TRBV5-5 and J usage is TRBJ2-7; the D gene is possibly TRBD1 (5 bases). Germline values: CDR1 SGHKS, CDR2 YYEKEE (reference sequence). V was shortened by 1 base and J by 3 bases, with 14 bases between the two germline ends. The CDR3 is 15 amino acids. The CDR3 protein is CASSLSWQGIYEQYV. CDR3 DNA sequence: TGTGCCAGCAGCTTGAGTTGGCAGGGAATCTACGAGCAGTACGTC.

This clone occurred many times. V usage is TRBV28 and J usage is TRBJ2-1, with 10 bases aligning to TRBD2. After removal of 2 bases from V and 4 bases from J, the junction contained 8 bases not matched to a gene. CDR1 is MDHEN and CDR2 is SYDVKM in the germline V gene. This CDR3 is 17 amino acids long. The CDR3 loop is CASSLSPSGGFYNEQFF. As DNA, the CDR3 is TGTGCCAGCAGTTTAAGTCCTAGCGGGGGCTTTTACAATGAGCAGTTCTTC. The full variable domain, completed using reference TRBV28 and TRBJ2-1, is DVKVTQSSRYLVKRTGEKVFLECVQDMDHENMFWYRQDPGLGLRLIYFSYDVKMKEKGDIPEGYSVSREKKERFSLILESASTNQTSMYLCASSLSPSGGFYNEQFFGPGTRLTVL.

About this clone itself: A much larger clone differs by one base, so this may be a read error. The chain combines TRBV9 with TRBJ2-6; TRBD1 aligns across 8 bases. V shed 4 bases and J 0 bases; nucleotides not matched to a gene: 9. Per the germline V gene, CDR1 is SGDLS and CDR2 is YYNGEE. The CDR3 has 18 amino acids. CDR3: CASSSRDRTGSGANVLTF. CDR3 nucleotide sequence: TGTGCCAGCAGCTCCCGGGACAGGACTGGCTCTGGGGCCAACGTCCTGACTTTC.

The chain employs TRBV27 and TRBJ1-3; D is uncertain. Germline V lookup: CDR1 MNHEY, CDR2 SMNVEV (reference sequence). This CDR3 has 15 amino acids. V lost 8 bases and J 0 bases, leaving 14 bases between the germline ends. The DNA for the CDR3 is TGTGCCAGCCGACGGGCCGGTGGCTCTGGAAACACCATATATTTT. It translates to CASRRAGGSGNTIYF.

The chain uses TRBV5-1 and TRBJ2-5; D perhaps matches TRBD2 (6 bases). V lost 8 bases and J lost 1, with 12 bases in between. The germline V gene encodes CDR1 SGHRS and CDR2 YFSETQ. The CDR3 runs to 13 residues. The CDR3 sequence: CASWGVGQETQYF. The CDR3, as DNA: TGCGCCAGTTGGGGGGTCGGCCAAGAGACCCAGTACTTC.

This chain connects TRBV5-1 to TRBJ2-4, with D tentatively TRBD1 (5 bases). This CDR3 spans 12 amino acids. Germline lookup yields CDR1 SGHRS and CDR2 YFSETQ. V was trimmed by 0 bases and J by 7 bases, leaving 5 bases between them. CDR3 coding DNA: TGCGCCAGCAGCTTGGAGGGGAACATTCAGTACTTC. This codes for CASSLEGNIQYF.

This clone appeared a single time. The chain is built from TRBV6-5 and TRBJ2-5, with 10 bases that match TRBD2. J was trimmed by 1 base and V by 5 bases; bases with no gene match: 4. Germline lookup yields CDR1 MNHEY and CDR2 SVGAGI. This CDR3 has 15 amino acids. DNA of the CDR3: TGTGCCAGCAGTCCTAGCGGGAGTCCCCAAGAGACCCAGTACTTC. This sequence encodes CASSPSGSPQETQYF.

The genes are TRBV4-1 and TRBJ2-5; no clear D. Germline values: CDR1 MGHRA, CDR2 YSYEKL. This CDR3 has 15 residues. V shed 2 bases and J shed 1 base, with 11 bases lying between them. The DNA of the CDR3 is TGCGCCAGCAGCCAATCCCCCCCGGGCCAAGAGACCCAGTACTTC. The encoded protein is CASSQSPPGQETQYF.

This clone was observed a single time. The chain combines TRBV10-3 with TRBJ1-2; 7 bases line up with TRBD1. This CDR3 spans 15 amino acids. Per germline, CDR1 ENHRY and CDR2 SYGVKD. The V gene end was trimmed by 5 bases and the J gene end by 2 bases; junction bases not matched to a gene: 8. In nucleotides, the CDR3 is TGTGCCATCAGTCCCCGTGCAGGGGGGAACTATGGCTACACCTTC. It translates to CAISPRAGGNYGYTF.

A single count supports this clone. V gene TRBV30 combines with J gene TRBJ1-5; perhaps TRBD1 as D (5 bases). The germline V gene encodes CDR1 GTSNPN and CDR2 SVGIG (reference sequence). Trimming cost V 0 bases and J 9 bases, with 9 bases left between them. The CDR3 runs 12 residues. The CDR3 coding sequence is TGTGCCTGGAGTGTACCCGGGGGGCCCCAGCATTTT. This encodes CAWSVPGGPQHF.